Below are 26 T cell receptor beta chains sequenced from a single sample in a study of cytomegalovirus exposure and HLA in healthy donors. Use of 60 Vbeta and 13 Jbeta primers characterized the PCR. TCRdb's copy holds only in-frame clones and misses some; the assay was immunoSEQ multiplex PCR. The data contain roughly 120,000 clones, under 80% of them singletons. What was sequenced was PBMCs. These receptors were taken from a woman in her fifties or sixties in good health and CMV-seropositive.

This clone was observed a handful of times. The chain combines TRBV11-3 with TRBJ2-4; perhaps TRBD2 as D (6 bases). V was cut by 5 bases and J by 5 bases, with 13 bases left in between. The germline CDR1 and CDR2 sequences are SGHNT and YENEEA. The CDR3 is 14 amino acids. CDR3 region: CASSLRGSENIQYF. In DNA, the CDR3 is TGTGCCAGCAGCCTCCGGGGGAGCGAAAACATTCAGTACTTC.

The V gene is TRBV11-3, the J gene TRBJ2-1; 9 bases match TRBD2. V trimming: 5 bases; J trimming: 8 bases; junction bases outside the gene matches: 4. This CDR3 contains 13 residues. The germline V gene encodes CDR1 SGHNT and CDR2 YENEEA. The CDR3 sequence is CASSLTSGYEQFF. The CDR3 bases are TGTGCCAGCAGCCTGACTAGCGGCTATGAGCAGTTCTTC.

The chain uses TRBV7-2 and TRBJ1-1, with D possibly matching TRBD1 (5 bases). Germline V gene sequence: CDR1 SGHTA, CDR2 FQGNSA. The CDR3 sequence is 11 residues long. V was trimmed by 4 bases and J by 7 bases, leaving 7 bases between them. In nucleotides, the CDR3 is TGTGCCAGCAGCTCCAGGGATGAAGCTTTCTTT. As protein: CASSSRDEAFF. Complete variable domain (other parts from reference TRBV7-2 and TRBJ1-1): GAGVSQSPSNKVTEKGKDVELRCDPISGHTALYWYRQSLGQGLEFLIYFQGNSAPDKSGLPSDRFSAERTGGSVSTLTIQRTQQEDSAVYLCASSSRDEAFFGQGTRLTVV.

The sample holds a few counts of this clone. V usage is TRBV7-9 and J usage is TRBJ1-1; D is undetermined. The CDR3 is 11 amino acids. Trimming cost V 5 bases and J 6 bases, with 7 bases left between them. Germline V gene data show CDR1 as SEHNR and CDR2 as FQNEAQ (reference sequence). CDR3 in DNA: TGTGCCAGCAGCACGGGTGCTGAAGCTTTCTTT. It encodes CASSTGAEAFF.

This clone has only a few counts. The CDR3 reads CASSSQTVTEAFF. The CDR3 nucleotides are TGTGCCAGCAGCTCCCAGACAGTTACTGAAGCTTTCTTT. V usage is TRBV7-2 and J usage is TRBJ1-1; D possibly corresponds to TRBD1 (5 bases). The germline V gene encodes CDR1 SGHTA and CDR2 FQGNSA. With 4 bases removed from V and 5 bases from J, the gap between germline ends came to 11 bases. The CDR3 has 13 residues.

This clone occurred a few times. V usage is TRBV19 and J usage is TRBJ1-1; D unclear. Germline CDR1 is LNHDA and CDR2 is SQIVND (reference sequence). Between the trimmed V and J ends, which lost 7 bases and 6 bases, there was a span of 12 bases. The CDR3 runs to 12 residues. The CDR3 DNA follows: TGTGCCAGTACCCGTCCCGGGGCTGAAGCTTTCTTT. Amino acids: CASTRPGAEAFF. Combining the CDR3 with reference TRBV19 and TRBJ1-1 gives the whole variable domain DGGITQSPKYLFRKEGQNVTLSCEQNLNHDAMYWYRQDPGQGLRLIYYSQIVNDFQKGDIAEGYSVSREKKESFPLTVTSAQKNPTAFYLCASTRPGAEAFFGQGTRLTVV.

V usage is TRBV5-1 and J usage is TRBJ2-2; D is uncertain. Trimming cost V 4 bases and J 5 bases, with 9 bases left between them. From germline, CDR1 is SGHRS and CDR2 YFSETQ. This CDR3 is 13 amino acids long. CDR3 nucleotides: TGCGCCAGCAGCATCATCAGGACCGGGGAGCTGTTTTTT. Its protein product is CASSIIRTGELFF.

The chain has TRBV1 and TRBJ2-1; the D call TRBD2 from the table was never checked on the DNA. TRBV1 is marked as a pseudogene. The CDR3 runs to 12 residues. The CDR3 region is CTRPTREDEQFF. CDR3 DNA sequence: TGCACCAGACCTACTAGGGAGGATGAGCAGTTCTTC.

V is TRBV5-4 and J is TRBJ2-3; D is perhaps TRBD1 (5 bases). There are 17 residues in the CDR3. Germline CDR1 and CDR2: SGHNT and YYREEE (reference sequence). With 0 bases removed from V and 3 bases from J, the gap between germline ends came to 17 bases. The CDR3 bases are TGTGCCAGCAGCTTGGGGGCAGGGAAGGTTTTGACAGATACGCAGTATTTT. Residues: CASSLGAGKVLTDTQYF.

Only one count was recorded for this clone. One end of the junction is discordant with germline, which a read error may explain. This sequence joins TRBV5-1 and TRBJ2-4, with 10 bases lining up with TRBD1. Germline V gene sequence: CDR1 SGHRS, CDR2 YFSETQ. This CDR3 has 15 amino acids. CDR3 sequence: CASTPGQGTKNSQYF. In nucleotides, the CDR3 is TGCGCCAGCACCCCGGGACAGGGGACCAAAAACAGTCAGTACTTC.

The V call is TRBV13, the J call TRBJ1-1, with no clear D. Germline assignment: CDR1 PRHDT and CDR2 FYEKMQ (reference sequence). V shed 5 bases and J shed 2 bases, with 6 bases lying between them. The CDR3 is made up of 12 amino acids. This CDR3 is CASSNRNTEAFF. Here the CDR3 DNA reads TGTGCCAGCAGCAATAGAAACACTGAAGCTTTCTTT. Drawing the rest from reference TRBV13 and TRBJ1-1, the complete variable domain is AAGVIQSPRHLIKEKRETATLKCYPIPRHDTVYWYQQGPGQDPQFLISFYEKMQSDKGSIPDRFSAQQFSDYHSELNMSSLELGDSALYFCASSNRNTEAFFGQGTRLTVV.

The rearrangement joins TRBV6-5 to TRBJ2-7; a possible D gene is TRBD1 (7 bases). This CDR3 spans 14 amino acids. Germline V CDR1 and CDR2: MNHEY, SVGAGI. Trimming shortened V by 0 bases and J by 4 bases, and 10 bases separated the two germline ends. The DNA of the CDR3 is TGTGCCAGCAGTTACTCGCCAGGGGGGTACGAGCAGTACTTC. As protein: CASSYSPGGYEQYF.

The chain links TRBV2 to TRBJ1-1, with TRBD1 identical over 11 bases. This CDR3 has 13 amino acids. The V gene's germline CDR1 is SNHLY and CDR2 FYNNEI. Trimming cost V 4 bases and J 10 bases; bases outside gene matches: 5. The CDR3 DNA follows: TGTGCCAGCAGTGTTGGGACAGGGGGTTCAGCTTTCTTT. Encoded protein: CASSVGTGGSAFF.

This clone has just one count. The chain combines TRBV5-6 with TRBJ1-1; tentative D call: TRBD1 (5 bases). Deletions cut 1 base from V and 2 bases from J, with 6 bases between. There are 13 residues in the CDR3. Germline V gene data show CDR1 as SGHDT and CDR2 as YYEEEE. The CDR3, as DNA: TGTGCCAGCAGCTTGCAGGGAAACACTGAAGCTTTCTTT. Protein sequence: CASSLQGNTEAFF.

The CDR3 loop reads CASSFTSGGHYEQYF. The CDR3 region has the DNA TGTGCCAGCAGCTTTACTAGCGGGGGTCACTACGAGCAGTACTTC. The rearrangement links TRBV11-3 to TRBJ2-7, with 11 bases that match TRBD2. The CDR3 totals 15 residues. V dropped 3 bases and J dropped 3; count of bases not matched to a gene: 4. The germline V gene has CDR1 SGHNT and CDR2 YENEEA.

This clone appeared a single time. The chain carries TRBV10-3 and TRBJ1-5; D ambiguous. Trimming removed 3 bases from V and 2 bases from J, with 8 bases in between. CDR3 length: 14 residues. Germline CDR1 ENHRY, CDR2 SYGVKD. The CDR3 DNA reads TGTGCCATCAGTGATGTGGCTGGCAATCAGCCCCAGCATTTT. It specifies CAISDVAGNQPQHF.

The chain has TRBV2 and TRBJ1-5; tentative D call: TRBD1 (5 bases). CDR3 length equals 14 residues. The V gene lost 6 bases and the J gene lost 5 bases, with 14 bases spanning the gap. Germline V gives CDR1 SNHLY, CDR2 FYNNEI. CDR3 nucleotides: TGTGCCAGCAGCATTCAGGGAATCCATCAGCCCCAGCATTTT. It specifies CASSIQGIHQPQHF.

The rearrangement links TRBV7-9 to TRBJ2-5, with 10 nucleotides matching TRBD2. The V segment lost 1 base and the J segment 4 bases; nucleotides outside the gene matches: 3. The length of the CDR3 is 15 residues. The germline gives CDR1 SEHNR, CDR2 FQNEAQ (reference sequence). The DNA for the CDR3 is TGTGCCAGCAGCTTAGTGGTAGCGGGGGGAGAGACCCAGTACTTC. Its translation: CASSLVVAGGETQYF.

The genes are TRBV30 and TRBJ1-1; weak D call: TRBD1 (5 bases). With 0 bases removed from V and 5 bases from J, the gap between germline ends came to 13 bases. Germline CDR1 GTSNPN, CDR2 SVGIG (reference sequence). This CDR3 is 14 amino acids long. The DNA of the CDR3 is TGTGCCTGGAGTGTATTGCAGGGAGGAACTGAAGCTTTCTTT. It codes for CAWSVLQGGTEAFF.

This clone was detected only a few times. The chain has TRBV4-2 and TRBJ2-3; 13 nucleotides agree with TRBD2. The CDR3 is made up of 19 amino acids. The germline CDR1 and CDR2 sequences are LGHNA and YNFKEQ. Germline trimming cut 1 base from V and 1 base from J; bases unmatched to any gene: 8. CDR3 in amino acids: CASSQGTSGGGRGTDTQYF. The CDR3 DNA sequence: TGTGCCAGCAGCCAAGGGACTAGCGGGGGAGGGCGTGGCACAGATACGCAGTATTTT.

The DNA for the CDR3 is TGTGCCAGCAGCAAAGGGGGAGTTTCAGGGGCCAACGTCCTGACTTTC. Its translation: CASSKGGVSGANVLTF. V and J are TRBV7-3 and TRBJ2-6; a weak D match, TRBD1 (6 bases). The CDR3 has 16 amino acids. Germline CDR1 SGHTA, CDR2 FQGTGA. V gave up 5 bases and J gave up 4 bases, with 15 bases separating them.

The V gene is TRBV28, the J gene TRBJ2-1, with 7 bases aligning to TRBD1. The germline CDR1 and CDR2 sequences are MDHEN and SYDVKM. The CDR3 is 15 residues long. Trimming removed 5 bases from V and 5 bases from J; junction bases left unmatched: 9. Here the CDR3 reads CASSTHGTANNEQFF. The CDR3 nucleotides are TGTGCCAGCAGTACCCACGGGACAGCCAACAATGAGCAGTTCTTC.

This chain links TRBV30 with TRBJ1-5; D is undetermined. Germline CDR1 is GTSNPN and CDR2 is SVGIG (reference sequence). The CDR3 loop spans 13 amino acids. V was cut by 2 bases and J by 4 bases, with 9 bases left in between. The CDR3 loop is CAWSRGRNQPQHF. DNA for the CDR3: TGTGCCTGGAGTCGGGGAAGAAATCAGCCCCAGCATTTT.

CDR3 coding DNA: TGTGCCAGCAGCTCCCCGGGACAGGGGGCCTACGAGCAGTACTTC. As protein: CASSSPGQGAYEQYF. V usage is TRBV7-9 and J usage is TRBJ2-7; TRBD1 agrees at 11 bases. Trimming removed 4 bases from V and 2 bases from J; junction bases left unmatched: 4. CDR3 size: 15 residues. Germline CDR1 and CDR2: SEHNR and FQNEAQ (reference sequence).

The gene calls are TRBV14 and TRBJ2-3; D gene ambiguous. Trimming stripped 0 bases from V and 4 bases from J, with 11 bases between. The CDR3 loop spans 15 amino acids. Germline values: CDR1 SGHDN, CDR2 FVKESK. In DNA, the CDR3 is TGTGCCAGCAGCCAAGATATCGGGTCCTCAGATACGCAGTATTTT. This translates into CASSQDIGSSDTQYF.

The chain has TRBV19 and TRBJ1-1, with 8 bases matching TRBD1. The germline gives CDR1 LNHDA, CDR2 SQIVND (reference sequence). V shed 6 bases and J 10 bases; nucleotides not matched to a gene: 10. The CDR3 is made up of 13 amino acids. For the CDR3, the DNA is TGTGCCAGTAGCCCTGGACAGGGCATGGGAGCTTTCTTT. This codes for CASSPGQGMGAFF.